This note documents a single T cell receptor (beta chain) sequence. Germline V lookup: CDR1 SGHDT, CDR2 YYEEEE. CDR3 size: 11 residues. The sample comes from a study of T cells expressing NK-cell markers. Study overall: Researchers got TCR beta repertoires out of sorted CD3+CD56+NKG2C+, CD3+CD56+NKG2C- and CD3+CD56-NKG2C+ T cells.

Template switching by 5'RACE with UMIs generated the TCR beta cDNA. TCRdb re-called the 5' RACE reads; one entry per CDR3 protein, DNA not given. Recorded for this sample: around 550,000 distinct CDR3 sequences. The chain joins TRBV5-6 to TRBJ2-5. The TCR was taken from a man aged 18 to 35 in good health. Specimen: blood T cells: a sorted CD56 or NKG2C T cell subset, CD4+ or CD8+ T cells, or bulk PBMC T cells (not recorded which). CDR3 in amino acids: CASSLQTTRYF.